The TCR beta chain described here comes from a study of blood T cell repertoires in COVID-19. Turning to the study itself: Acute-phase and convalescent COVID-19 samples originated in the United States, Italy and Spain.

Germline trimming cut 4 bases from V and 9 bases from J; bases unmatched to any gene: 8. This CDR3 region has 13 residues. Germline lookup yields CDR1 SGDLS and CDR2 YYNGEE. Each participant's cohort was designated according to participant-reported clinical history. Exposed participants encountered a COVID-19 case during the 2 weeks preceding study entry. Generated by immunoSEQ multiplex PCR, the TCRdb table keeps only in-frame clones and is missing some. The sample has 140,000 to 150,000 clones, about 85% seen once. This clone was seen only a few times. The origin of this receptor is a woman in her thirties or forties who had been exposed to COVID-19. The V gene is TRBV9, the J gene TRBJ1-2; TRBD1 aligns across 8 bases. What was sequenced was PBMCs or T cells enriched from blood (not recorded which). This CDR3 is CASSKTGDFSYTF. CDR3 nucleotides: TGTGCCAGCAGCAAGACAGGGGATTTTAGCTACACCTTC.